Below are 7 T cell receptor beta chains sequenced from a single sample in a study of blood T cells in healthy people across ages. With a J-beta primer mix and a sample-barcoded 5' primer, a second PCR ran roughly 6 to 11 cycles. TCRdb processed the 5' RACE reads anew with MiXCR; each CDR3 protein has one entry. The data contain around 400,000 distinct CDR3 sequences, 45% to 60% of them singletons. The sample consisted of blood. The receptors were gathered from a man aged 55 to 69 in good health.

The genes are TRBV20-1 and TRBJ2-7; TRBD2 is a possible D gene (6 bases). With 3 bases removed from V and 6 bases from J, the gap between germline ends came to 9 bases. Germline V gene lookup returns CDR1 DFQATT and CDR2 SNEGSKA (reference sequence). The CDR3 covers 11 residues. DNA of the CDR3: TGCAGTGCTAGCCCTAGCGCCGAGCAGTACTTC. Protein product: CSASPSAEQYF.

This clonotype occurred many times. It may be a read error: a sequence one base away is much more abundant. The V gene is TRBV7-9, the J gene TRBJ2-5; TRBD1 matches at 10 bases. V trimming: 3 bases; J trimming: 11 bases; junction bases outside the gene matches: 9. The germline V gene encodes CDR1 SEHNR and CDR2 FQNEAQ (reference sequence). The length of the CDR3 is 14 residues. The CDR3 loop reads CASSFGTGDNEQYF. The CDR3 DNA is TGTGCCAGCAGCTTCGGGACAGGGGACAATGAGCAGTACTTC.

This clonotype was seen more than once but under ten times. The CDR3 spells CSAGREGVKNIQYF. DNA for the CDR3: TGCAGTGCAGGGCGGGAGGGCGTCAAAAACATTCAGTACTTC. This chain uses TRBV20-1 with TRBJ2-4; TRBD2 agrees at 9 bases. The CDR3 is 14 amino acids. V dropped 6 bases and J dropped 3; count of bases not matched to a gene: 6. Germline loops: CDR1 DFQATT, CDR2 SNEGSKA (reference sequence).

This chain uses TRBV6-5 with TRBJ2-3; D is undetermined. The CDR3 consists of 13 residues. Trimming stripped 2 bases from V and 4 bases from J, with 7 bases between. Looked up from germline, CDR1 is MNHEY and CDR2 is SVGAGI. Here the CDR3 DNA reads TGTGCCAGCAGTTACGGGCAGGCAGATACGCAGTATTTT. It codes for CASSYGQADTQYF.

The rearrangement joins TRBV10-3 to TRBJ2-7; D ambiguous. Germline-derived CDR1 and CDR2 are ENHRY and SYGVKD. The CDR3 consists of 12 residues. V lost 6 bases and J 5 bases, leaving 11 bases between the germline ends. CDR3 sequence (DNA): TGTGCCATCAGGGCGACAAATGACGAGCAGTACTTC. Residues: CAIRATNDEQYF.

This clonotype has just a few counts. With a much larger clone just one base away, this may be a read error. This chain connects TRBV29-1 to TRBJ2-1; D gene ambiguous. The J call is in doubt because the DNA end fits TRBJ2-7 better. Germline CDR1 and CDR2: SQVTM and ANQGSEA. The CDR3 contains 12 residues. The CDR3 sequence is CSVTYTYNEQYF. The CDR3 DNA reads TGCAGCGTTACATACACTTACAATGAGCAGTACTTC.

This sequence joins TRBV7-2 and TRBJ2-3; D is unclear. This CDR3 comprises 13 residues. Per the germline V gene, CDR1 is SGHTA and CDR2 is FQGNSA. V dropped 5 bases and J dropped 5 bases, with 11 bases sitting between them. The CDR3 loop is CASSENRVDTQYF. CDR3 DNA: TGTGCCAGCAGCGAGAATCGGGTAGATACGCAGTATTTT. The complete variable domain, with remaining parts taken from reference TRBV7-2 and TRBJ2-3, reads GAGVSQSPSNKVTEKGKDVELRCDPISGHTALYWYRQSLGQGLEFLIYFQGNSAPDKSGLPSDRFSAERTGGSVSTLTIQRTQQEDSAVYLCASSENRVDTQYFGPGTRLTVL.